This T cell receptor (beta chain) was obtained from a study of shared clonotypes between healthy human individuals. Study conclusions and caveats: Rarefaction showed that sequencing of sorted subsets was incomplete (despite large depth).

Remarks on this clone: Its antigen remains unidentified.

Several immunoSEQ plates held equal portions of the genomic DNA taken from each subset. The method was immunoSEQ multiplex PCR; TCRdb's version includes in-frame clones alone and lacks a portion of them. The data hold roughly 650,000 clones, with approximately 96% observed a single time. As defined, naive CD8 cells were CD45RO-negative and positively selected for CCR7, with terminally differentiated effector memory CD45RA+ cells excluded. Among the donors, all were Caucasian adults who lived in Nashville, Tennessee. The germline V gene has CDR1 MDHEN and CDR2 SYDVKM. Between the trimmed V and J ends, which lost 6 bases and 3 bases, there was a span of 9 bases. The CDR3 consists of 13 residues.

The gene calls are TRBV28 and TRBJ2-1; no reliable D call. The source material was naive CD8+ T cells sorted from blood. This TCR derives from a woman under 40 in good health. The CDR3 bases are TGTGCCAGCAGACCTGCCAGCTACAATGAGCAGTTCTTC. Translated, it gives CASRPASYNEQFF.